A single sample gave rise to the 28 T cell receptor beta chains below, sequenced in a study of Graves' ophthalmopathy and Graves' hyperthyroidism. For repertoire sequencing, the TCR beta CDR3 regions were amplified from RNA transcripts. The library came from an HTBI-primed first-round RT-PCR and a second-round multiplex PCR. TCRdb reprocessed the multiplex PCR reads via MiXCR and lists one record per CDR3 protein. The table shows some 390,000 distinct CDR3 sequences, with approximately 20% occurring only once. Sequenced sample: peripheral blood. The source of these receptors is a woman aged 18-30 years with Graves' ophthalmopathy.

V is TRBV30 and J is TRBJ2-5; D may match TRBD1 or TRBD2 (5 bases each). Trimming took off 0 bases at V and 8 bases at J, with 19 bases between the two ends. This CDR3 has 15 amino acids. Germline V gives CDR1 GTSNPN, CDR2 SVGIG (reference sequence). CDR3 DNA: TGTGCCTGGAGTGTCCGGGGTCAGGGTCAAAGTACCCAGTACTTC. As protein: CAWSVRGQGQSTQYF.

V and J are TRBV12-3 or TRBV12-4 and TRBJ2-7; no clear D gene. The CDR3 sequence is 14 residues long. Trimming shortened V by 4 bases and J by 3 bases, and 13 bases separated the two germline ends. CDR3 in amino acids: CASSSAGPYYEQYF. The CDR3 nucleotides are TGTGCCAGCAGTTCTGCCGGACCTTACTACGAGCAGTACTTC.

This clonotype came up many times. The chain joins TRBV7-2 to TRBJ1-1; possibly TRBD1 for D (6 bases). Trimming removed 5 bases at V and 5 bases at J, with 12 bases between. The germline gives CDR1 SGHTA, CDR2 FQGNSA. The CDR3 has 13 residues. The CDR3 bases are TGTGCCAGCAGCGCACAGGGAGGAACTGAAGCTTTCTTT. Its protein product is CASSAQGGTEAFF.

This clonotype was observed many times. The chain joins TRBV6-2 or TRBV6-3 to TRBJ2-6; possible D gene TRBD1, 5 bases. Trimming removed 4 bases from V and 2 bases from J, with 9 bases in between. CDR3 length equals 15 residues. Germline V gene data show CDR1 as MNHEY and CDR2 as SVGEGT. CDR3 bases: TGTGCCAGCAGTTCAGGGAACGCTGGGGCCAACGTCCTGACTTTC. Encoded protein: CASSSGNAGANVLTF.

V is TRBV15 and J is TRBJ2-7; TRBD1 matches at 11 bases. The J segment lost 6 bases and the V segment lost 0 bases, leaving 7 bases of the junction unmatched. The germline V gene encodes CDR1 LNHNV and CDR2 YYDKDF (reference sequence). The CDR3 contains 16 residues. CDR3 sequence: CATSRDVGTGGGEQYF. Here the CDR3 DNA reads TGTGCCACCAGCAGAGATGTCGGGACAGGGGGTGGCGAGCAGTACTTC.

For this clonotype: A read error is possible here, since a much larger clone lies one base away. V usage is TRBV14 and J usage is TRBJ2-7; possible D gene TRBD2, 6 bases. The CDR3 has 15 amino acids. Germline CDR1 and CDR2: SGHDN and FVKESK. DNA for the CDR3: TGTGCCAGCAGCCCGATGGGTGGCGGGAACTACGAGCAGTGCTTC. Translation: CASSPMGGGNYEQCF. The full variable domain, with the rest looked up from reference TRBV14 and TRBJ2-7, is EAGVTQFPSHSVIEKGQTVTLRCDPISGHDNLYWYRRVMGKEIKFLLHFVKESKQDESGMPNNRFLAERTGGTYSTLKVQPAELEDSGVYFCASSPMGGGNYEQCFGPGTRLTVT.

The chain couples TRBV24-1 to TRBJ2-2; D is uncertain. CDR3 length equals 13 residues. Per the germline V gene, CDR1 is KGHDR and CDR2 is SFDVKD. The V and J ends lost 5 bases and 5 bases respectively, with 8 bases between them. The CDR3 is CATSGRETGELFF. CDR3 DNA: TGTGCCACCAGTGGTCGCGAAACCGGGGAGCTGTTTTTT.

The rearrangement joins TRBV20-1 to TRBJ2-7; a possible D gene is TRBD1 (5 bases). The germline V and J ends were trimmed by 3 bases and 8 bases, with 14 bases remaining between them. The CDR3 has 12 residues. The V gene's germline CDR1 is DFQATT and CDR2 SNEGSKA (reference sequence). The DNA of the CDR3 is TGCAGTGCTAGGAGGACGCAGGGCAAGCAGTACTTC. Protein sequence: CSARRTQGKQYF.

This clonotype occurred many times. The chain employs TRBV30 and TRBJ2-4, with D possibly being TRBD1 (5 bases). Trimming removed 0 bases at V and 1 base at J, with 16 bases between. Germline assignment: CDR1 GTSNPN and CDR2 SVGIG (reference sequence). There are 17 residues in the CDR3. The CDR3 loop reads CAWSVRAAGNAKNIQYF. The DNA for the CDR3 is TGTGCCTGGAGTGTACGGGCGGCAGGGAATGCCAAAAACATTCAGTACTTC.

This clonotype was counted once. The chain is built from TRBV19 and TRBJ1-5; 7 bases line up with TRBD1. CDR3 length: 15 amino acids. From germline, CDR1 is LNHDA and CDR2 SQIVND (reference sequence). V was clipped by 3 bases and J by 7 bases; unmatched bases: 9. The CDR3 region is CASSIGGGGYQPQHF. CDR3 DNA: TGTGCCAGTAGTATTGGTGGAGGGGGCTACCAGCCCCAGCATTTT.

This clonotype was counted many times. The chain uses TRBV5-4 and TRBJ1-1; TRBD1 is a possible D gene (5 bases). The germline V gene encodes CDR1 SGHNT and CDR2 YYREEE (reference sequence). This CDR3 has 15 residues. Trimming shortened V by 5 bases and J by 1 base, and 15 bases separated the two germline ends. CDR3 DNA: TGTGCCAGCAGACCTGTGGGGGAGTCGAACACTGAAGCTTTCTTT. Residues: CASRPVGESNTEAFF.

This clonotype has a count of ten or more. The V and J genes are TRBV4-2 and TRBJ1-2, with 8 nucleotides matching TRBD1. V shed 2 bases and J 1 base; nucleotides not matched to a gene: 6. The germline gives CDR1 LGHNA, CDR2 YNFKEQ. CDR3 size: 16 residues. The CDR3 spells CASSQRTGSDNYGYTF. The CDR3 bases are TGTGCCAGCAGCCAACGGACAGGGAGTGATAACTATGGCTACACCTTC.

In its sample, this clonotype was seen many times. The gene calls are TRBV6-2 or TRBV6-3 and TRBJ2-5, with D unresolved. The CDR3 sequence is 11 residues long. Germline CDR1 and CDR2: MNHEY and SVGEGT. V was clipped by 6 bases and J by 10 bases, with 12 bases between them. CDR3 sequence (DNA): TGTGCCAGCAGCCGGCCTAGAATCCAGTACTTC. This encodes CASSRPRIQYF.

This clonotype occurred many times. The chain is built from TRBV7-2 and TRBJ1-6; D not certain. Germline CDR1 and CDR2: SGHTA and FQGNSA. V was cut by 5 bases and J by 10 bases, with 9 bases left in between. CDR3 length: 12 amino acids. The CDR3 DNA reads TGTGCCAGCAGCCCACCCGGGTCACCCCTCCACTTT. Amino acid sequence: CASSPPGSPLHF.

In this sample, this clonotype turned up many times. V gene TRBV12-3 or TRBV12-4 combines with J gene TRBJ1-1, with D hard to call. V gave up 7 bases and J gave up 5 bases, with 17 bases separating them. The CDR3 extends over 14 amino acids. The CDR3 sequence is CASTQTGGRTEAFF. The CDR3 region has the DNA TGTGCCAGCACCCAGACCGGCGGTAGGACTGAAGCTTTCTTT.

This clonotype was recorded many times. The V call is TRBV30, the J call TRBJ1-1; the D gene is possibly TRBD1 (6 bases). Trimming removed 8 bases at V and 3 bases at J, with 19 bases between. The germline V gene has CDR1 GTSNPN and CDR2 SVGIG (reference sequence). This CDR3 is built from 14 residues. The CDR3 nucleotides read TGTGCCCAGGGGCCGGGGGGGAAGGACACTGAAGCTTTCTTT. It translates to CAQGPGGKDTEAFF.

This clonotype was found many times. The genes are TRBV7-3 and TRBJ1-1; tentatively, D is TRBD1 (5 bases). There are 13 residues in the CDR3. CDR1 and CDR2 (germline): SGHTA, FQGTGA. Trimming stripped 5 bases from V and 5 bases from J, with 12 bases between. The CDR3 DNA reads TGTGCCAGCAGCCCGGGCCGGGGGACTGAAGCTTTCTTT. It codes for CASSPGRGTEAFF.

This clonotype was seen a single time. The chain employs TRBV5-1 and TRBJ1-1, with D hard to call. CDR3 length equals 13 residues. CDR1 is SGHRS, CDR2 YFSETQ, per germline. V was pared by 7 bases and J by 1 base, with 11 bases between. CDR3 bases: TGCGCCAGCGGCCGTGGGGAGAACACTGAAGCTTTCTTT. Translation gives CASGRGENTEAFF.

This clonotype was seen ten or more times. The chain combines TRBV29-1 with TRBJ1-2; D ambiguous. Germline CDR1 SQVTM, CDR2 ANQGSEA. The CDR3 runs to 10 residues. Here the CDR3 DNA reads TGCAGAACAGCGGTTTATGGCTACACCTTC. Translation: CRTAVYGYTF.

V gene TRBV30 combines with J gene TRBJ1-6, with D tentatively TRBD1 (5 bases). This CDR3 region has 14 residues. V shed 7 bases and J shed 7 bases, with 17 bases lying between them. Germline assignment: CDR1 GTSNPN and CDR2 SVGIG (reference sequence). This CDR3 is CASSREIVNSPLHF. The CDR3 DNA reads TGTGCCTCCTCCAGGGAGATAGTAAATTCACCCCTCCACTTT.

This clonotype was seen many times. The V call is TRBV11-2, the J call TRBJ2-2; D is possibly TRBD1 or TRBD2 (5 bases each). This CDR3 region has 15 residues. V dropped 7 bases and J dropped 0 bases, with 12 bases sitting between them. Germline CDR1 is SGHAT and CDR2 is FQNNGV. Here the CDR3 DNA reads TGTGCCAGCAAATTACTAGGGGCGAACACCGGGGAGCTGTTTTTT. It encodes CASKLLGANTGELFF.

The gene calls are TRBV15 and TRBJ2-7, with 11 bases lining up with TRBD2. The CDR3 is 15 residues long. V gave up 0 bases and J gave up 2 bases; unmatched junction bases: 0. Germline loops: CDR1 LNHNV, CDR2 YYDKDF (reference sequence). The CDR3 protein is CATSRETSGTYEQYF. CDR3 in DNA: TGTGCCACCAGCAGAGAGACTAGCGGGACCTACGAGCAGTACTTC.

The CDR3 DNA follows: TGTGCCAGCAGACCTAGCGGGAACTACGAGCAGTACTTC. Protein product: CASRPSGNYEQYF. V and J are TRBV7-9 and TRBJ2-7; 9 bases match TRBD2. The V segment lost 6 bases and the J segment 3 bases; nucleotides outside the gene matches: 3. This CDR3 is built from 13 residues. The germline gives CDR1 SEHNR, CDR2 FQNEAQ (reference sequence).

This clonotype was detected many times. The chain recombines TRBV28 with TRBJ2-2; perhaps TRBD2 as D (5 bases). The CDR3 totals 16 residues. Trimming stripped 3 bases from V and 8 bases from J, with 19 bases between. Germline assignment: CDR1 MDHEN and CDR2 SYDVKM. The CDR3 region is CASSFLRSSSRGELFF. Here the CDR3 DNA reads TGTGCCAGCAGTTTCTTACGTTCTAGCTCCAGAGGGGAGCTGTTTTTT.

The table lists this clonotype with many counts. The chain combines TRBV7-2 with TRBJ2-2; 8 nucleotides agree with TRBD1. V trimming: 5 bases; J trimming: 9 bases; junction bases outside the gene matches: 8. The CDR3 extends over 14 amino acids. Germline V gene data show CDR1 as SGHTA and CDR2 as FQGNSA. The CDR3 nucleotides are TGTGCCAGCAGCCCAGACAGGGGTAGGAGGGAGCTGTTTTTT. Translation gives CASSPDRGRRELFF.

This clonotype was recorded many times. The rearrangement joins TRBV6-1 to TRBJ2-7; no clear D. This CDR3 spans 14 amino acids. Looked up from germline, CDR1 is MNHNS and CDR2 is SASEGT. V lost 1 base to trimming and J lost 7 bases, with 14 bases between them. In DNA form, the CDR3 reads TGTGCCAGCAGTGAAGTGGTAGCTCCGAGGGAGCAGTACTTC. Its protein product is CASSEVVAPREQYF.

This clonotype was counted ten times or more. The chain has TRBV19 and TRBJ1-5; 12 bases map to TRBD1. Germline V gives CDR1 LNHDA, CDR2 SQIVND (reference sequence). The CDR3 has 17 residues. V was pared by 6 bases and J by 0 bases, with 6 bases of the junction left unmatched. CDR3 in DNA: TGTGCCAGTAGGCCCGGGACAGGGGGCACTAGCAATCAGCCCCAGCATTTT. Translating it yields CASRPGTGGTSNQPQHF.

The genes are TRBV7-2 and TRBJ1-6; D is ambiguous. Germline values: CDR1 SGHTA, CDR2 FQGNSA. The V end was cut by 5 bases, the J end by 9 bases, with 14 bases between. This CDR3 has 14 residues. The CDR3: CASSAGLGGSPLHF. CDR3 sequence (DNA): TGTGCCAGCAGCGCCGGGCTTGGCGGTTCACCCCTCCACTTT.